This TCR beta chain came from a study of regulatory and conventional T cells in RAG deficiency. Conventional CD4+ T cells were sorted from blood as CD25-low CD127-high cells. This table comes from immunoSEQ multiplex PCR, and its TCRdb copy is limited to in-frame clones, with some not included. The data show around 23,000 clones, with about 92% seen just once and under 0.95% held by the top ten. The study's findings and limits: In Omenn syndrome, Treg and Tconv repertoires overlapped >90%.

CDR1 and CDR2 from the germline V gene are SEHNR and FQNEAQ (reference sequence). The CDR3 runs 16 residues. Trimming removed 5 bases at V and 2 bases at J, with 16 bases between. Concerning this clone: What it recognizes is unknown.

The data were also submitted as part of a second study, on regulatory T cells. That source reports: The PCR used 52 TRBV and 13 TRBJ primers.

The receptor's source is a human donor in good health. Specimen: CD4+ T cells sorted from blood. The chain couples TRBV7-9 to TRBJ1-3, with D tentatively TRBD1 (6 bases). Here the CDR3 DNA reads TGTGCCAGCAGCGCAAGGGGGAATCGAGCTGGAAACACCATATATTTT. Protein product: CASSARGNRAGNTIYF.